The sequence of this TCR beta chain was determined in a study of human thymus T cells. Study findings and constraints: Thymic and blood repertoires appeared to display a bias in their usage of V and J genes.

The CDR3 runs to 15 residues. Generated by immunoSEQ multiplex PCR, the TCRdb table keeps only in-frame clones and is missing some. The table includes some 44,000 clones, about 95% detected once. A roughly 0.45-1 mL peripheral blood aliquot was taken intraoperatively from four of eight donors. In this sample, this clone turned up once. No antigen is known for it. The sample taken for sequencing was blood. The rearrangement uses TRBV21-1 and TRBJ2-7; whether TRBD2, the table's D call, matches the DNA was not checked. TRBV21-1 represents a pseudogene. The sequence was obtained from a girl less than two years old with a congenital heart defect but otherwise immunologically healthy. The CDR3 nucleotides read TGTGCCAGCAGCTTTCGGACTAGCCTTCACTACGAGCAGTACTTC. Amino acid sequence: CASSFRTSLHYEQYF.